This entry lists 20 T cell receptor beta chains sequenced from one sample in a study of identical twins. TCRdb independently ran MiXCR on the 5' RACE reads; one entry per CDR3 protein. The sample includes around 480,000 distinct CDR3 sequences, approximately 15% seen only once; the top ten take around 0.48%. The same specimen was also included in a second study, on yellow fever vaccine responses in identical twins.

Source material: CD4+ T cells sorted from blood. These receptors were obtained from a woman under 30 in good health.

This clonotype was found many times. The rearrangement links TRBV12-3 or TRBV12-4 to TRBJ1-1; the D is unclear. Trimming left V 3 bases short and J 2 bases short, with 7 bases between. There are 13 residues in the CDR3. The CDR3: CASSFKGNTEAFF. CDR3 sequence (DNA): TGTGCCAGCAGTTTTAAGGGTAACACTGAAGCTTTCTTT.

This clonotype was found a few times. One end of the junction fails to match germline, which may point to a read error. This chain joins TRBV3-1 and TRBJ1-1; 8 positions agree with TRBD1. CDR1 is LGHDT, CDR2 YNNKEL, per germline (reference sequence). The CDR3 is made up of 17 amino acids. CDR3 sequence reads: CASSQERAGGLNTEVFF. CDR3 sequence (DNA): TGTGCCAGCAGCCAAGAACGGGCAGGGGGCCTGAACACTGAAGTTTTCTTT.

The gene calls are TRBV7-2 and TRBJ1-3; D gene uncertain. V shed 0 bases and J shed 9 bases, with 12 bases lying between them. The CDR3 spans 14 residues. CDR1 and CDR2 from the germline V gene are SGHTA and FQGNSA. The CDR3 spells CASSLAGSPGTIYF. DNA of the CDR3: TGTGCCAGCAGCTTAGCGGGGTCCCCCGGCACCATATATTTT.

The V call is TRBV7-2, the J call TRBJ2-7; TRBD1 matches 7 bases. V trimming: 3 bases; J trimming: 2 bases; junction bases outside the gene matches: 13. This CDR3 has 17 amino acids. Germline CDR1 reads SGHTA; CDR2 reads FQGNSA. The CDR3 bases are TGTGCCAGCAGCTTTCTCACCGGGACAGCCCAGGCCTACGAGCAGTACTTC. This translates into CASSFLTGTAQAYEQYF. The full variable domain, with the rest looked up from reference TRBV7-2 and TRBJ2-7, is GAGVSQSPSNKVTEKGKDVELRCDPISGHTALYWYRQSLGQGLEFLIYFQGNSAPDKSGLPSDRFSAERTGGSVSTLTIQRTQQEDSAVYLCASSFLTGTAQAYEQYFGPGTRLTVT.

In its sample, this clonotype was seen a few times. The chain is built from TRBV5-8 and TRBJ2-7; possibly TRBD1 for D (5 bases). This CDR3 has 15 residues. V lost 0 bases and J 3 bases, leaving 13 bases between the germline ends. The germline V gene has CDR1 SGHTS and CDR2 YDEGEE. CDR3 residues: CASSLAVTELYEQYF. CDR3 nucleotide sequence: TGTGCCAGCAGCTTGGCGGTGACAGAGCTCTACGAGCAGTACTTC. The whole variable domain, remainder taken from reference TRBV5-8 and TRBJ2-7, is EAGVTQSPTHLIKTRGQQATLRCSPISGHTSVYWYQQALGLGLQFLLWYDEGEERNRGNFPPRFSGRQFPNYSSELNVNALELEDSALYLCASSLAVTELYEQYFGPGTRLTVT.

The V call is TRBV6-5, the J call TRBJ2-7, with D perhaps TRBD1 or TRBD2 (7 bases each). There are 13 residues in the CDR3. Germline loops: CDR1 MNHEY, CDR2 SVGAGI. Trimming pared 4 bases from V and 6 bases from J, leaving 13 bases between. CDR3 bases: TGTGCCAGCAGTTCCCAGGGGGGGCTCGAGCAGTACTTC. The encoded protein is CASSSQGGLEQYF.

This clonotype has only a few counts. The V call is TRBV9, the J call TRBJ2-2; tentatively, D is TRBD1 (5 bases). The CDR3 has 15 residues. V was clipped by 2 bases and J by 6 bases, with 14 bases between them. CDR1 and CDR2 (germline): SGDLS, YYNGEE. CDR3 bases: TGTGCCAGCAGCGTGTACTCGAAAGGGGCCGGGGAGCTGTTTTTT. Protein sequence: CASSVYSKGAGELFF.

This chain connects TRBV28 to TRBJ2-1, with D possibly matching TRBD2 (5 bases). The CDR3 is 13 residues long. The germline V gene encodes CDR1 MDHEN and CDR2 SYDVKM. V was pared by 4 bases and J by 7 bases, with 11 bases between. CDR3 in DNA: TGTGCCAGCAGTTCGACAACTAGTAATGAGCAGTTCTTC. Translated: CASSSTTSNEQFF.

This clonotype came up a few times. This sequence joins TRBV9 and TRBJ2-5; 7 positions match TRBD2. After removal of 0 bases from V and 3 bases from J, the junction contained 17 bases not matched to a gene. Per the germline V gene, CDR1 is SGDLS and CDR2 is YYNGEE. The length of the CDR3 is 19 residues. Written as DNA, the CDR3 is TGTGCCAGCAGCGTAGATAGGGGCCTCAGCGGGGTGTCCGAAGAGACCCAGTACTTC. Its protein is CASSVDRGLSGVSEETQYF.

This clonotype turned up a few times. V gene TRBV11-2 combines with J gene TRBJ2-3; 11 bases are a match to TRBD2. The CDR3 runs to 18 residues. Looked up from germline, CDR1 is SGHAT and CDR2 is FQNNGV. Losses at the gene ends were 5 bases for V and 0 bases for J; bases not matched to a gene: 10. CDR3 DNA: TGTGCCAGCAGCCTCCGACTAGCGGGATTTTCGAGCACAGATACGCAGTATTTT. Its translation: CASSLRLAGFSSTDTQYF.

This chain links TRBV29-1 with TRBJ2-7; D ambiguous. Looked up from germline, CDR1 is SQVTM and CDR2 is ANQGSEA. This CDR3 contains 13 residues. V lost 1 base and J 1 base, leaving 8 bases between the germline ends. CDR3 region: CSVEGWGSYEQYF. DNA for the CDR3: TGCAGCGTTGAAGGGTGGGGTTCCTACGAGCAGTACTTC.

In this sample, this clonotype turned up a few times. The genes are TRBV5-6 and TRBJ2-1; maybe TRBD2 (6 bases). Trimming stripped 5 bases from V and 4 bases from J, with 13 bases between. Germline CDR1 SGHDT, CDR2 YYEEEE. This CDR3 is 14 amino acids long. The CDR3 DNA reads TGTGCCAGCAGGCGTCTGCGGGGTTACAATGAGCAGTTCTTC. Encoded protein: CASRRLRGYNEQFF.

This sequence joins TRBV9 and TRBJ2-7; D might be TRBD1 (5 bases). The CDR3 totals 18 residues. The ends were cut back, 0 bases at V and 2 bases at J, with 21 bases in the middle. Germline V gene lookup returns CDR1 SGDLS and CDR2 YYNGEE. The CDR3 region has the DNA TGTGCCAGCAGCGTAGACGCACCGCCAGGGCCTTTAGCCTACGAGCAGTACTTC. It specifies CASSVDAPPGPLAYEQYF.

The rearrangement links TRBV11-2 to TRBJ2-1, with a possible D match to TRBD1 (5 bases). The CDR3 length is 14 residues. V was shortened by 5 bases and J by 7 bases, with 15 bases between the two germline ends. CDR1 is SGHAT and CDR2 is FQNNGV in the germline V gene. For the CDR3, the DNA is TGTGCCAGCAGCCCACTGCAGGGAAGTAATGAGCAGTTCTTC. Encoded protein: CASSPLQGSNEQFF.

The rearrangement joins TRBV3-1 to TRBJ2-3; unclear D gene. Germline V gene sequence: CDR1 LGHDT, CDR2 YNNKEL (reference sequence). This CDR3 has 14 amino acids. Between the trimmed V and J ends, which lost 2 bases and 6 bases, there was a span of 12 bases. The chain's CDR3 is CASSQLVSADTQYF. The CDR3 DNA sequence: TGTGCCAGCAGCCAACTTGTCAGTGCGGATACGCAGTATTTT.

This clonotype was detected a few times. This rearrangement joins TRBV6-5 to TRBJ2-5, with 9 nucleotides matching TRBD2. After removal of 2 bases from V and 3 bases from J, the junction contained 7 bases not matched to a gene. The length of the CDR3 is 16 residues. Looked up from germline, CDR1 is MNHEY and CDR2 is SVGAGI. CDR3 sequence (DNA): TGTGCCAGCAGTTACCCCAGCGGGGGGAGGGAAGAGACCCAGTACTTC. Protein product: CASSYPSGGREETQYF.

The CDR3 DNA follows: TGTGCCAGCAGCCGAAGGGGGGCAAGGGGGGCCAACGTCCTGACTTTC. Translated, it gives CASSRRGARGANVLTF. The chain is built from TRBV7-8 and TRBJ2-6; the D gene could be TRBD1 or TRBD2 (6 bases each). V shed 5 bases and J shed 4 bases, with 15 bases lying between them. This CDR3 is 16 amino acids long. In germline, CDR1 is SGHVS, CDR2 FQNEAQ.

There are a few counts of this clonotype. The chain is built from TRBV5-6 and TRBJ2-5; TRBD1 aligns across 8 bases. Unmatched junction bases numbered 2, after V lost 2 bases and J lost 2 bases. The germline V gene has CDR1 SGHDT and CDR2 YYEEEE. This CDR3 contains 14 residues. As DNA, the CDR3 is TGTGCCAGCAGCTTTTACAGGGGGCAAGAGACCCAGTACTTC. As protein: CASSFYRGQETQYF.

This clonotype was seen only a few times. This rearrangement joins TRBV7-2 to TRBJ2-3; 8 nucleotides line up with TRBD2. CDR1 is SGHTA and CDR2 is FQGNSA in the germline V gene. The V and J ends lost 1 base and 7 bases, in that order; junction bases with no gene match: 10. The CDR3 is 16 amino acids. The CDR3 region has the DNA TGTGCCAGCAGCTTAGGGGGGAGCGGGAGCTTGAATACGCAGTATTTT. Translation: CASSLGGSGSLNTQYF.

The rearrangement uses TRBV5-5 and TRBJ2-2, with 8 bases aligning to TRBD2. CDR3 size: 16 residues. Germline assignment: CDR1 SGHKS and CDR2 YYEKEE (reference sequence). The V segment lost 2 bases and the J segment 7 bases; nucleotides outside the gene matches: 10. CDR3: CASSLTGGPLSGELFF. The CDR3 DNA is TGTGCCAGCAGCTTAACGGGGGGGCCCCTTAGCGGGGAGCTGTTTTTT. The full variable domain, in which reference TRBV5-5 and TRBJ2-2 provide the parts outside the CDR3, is DAGVTQSPTHLIKTRGQQVTLRCSPISGHKSVSWYQQVLGQGPQFIFQYYEKEERGRGNFPDRFSARQFPNYSSELNVNALLLGDSALYLCASSLTGGPLSGELFFGEGSRLTVL.